One T cell receptor (beta chain) is described in this entry. Its target is not known. This sample is drawn from a study of post-analysis software for immune sequencing data. Whole-study results and caveats: Among multiple sclerosis patients, normalized Chao1 diversity was significantly below that of controls. Controls showed lower frequencies than patients for 4 or 5 TRBV segments, and TRBV5-6, TRBV5-1 and TRBV20-1 were among these.

TCR beta cDNA libraries included unique molecular identifiers. TCRdb processed the PCR reads anew with MiXCR; each CDR3 protein has one entry. Of hundreds of thousands of distinct CDR3 sequences in the sample, around 27% were seen once. Trimming took off 8 bases at V and 9 bases at J, with 17 bases between the two ends. This CDR3 comprises 14 residues. Germline values: CDR1 MNHEY, CDR2 SVGAGI. This clonotype was obtained from a girl between 10 and 17 years old with multiple sclerosis. What was sequenced was blood. This chain connects TRBV6-5 to TRBJ1-6; no firm D call. DNA of the CDR3: TGTGCCAGCGCGCCAGATCTGGACGCTTCACCCCTCCACTTT. Protein: CASAPDLDASPLHF.